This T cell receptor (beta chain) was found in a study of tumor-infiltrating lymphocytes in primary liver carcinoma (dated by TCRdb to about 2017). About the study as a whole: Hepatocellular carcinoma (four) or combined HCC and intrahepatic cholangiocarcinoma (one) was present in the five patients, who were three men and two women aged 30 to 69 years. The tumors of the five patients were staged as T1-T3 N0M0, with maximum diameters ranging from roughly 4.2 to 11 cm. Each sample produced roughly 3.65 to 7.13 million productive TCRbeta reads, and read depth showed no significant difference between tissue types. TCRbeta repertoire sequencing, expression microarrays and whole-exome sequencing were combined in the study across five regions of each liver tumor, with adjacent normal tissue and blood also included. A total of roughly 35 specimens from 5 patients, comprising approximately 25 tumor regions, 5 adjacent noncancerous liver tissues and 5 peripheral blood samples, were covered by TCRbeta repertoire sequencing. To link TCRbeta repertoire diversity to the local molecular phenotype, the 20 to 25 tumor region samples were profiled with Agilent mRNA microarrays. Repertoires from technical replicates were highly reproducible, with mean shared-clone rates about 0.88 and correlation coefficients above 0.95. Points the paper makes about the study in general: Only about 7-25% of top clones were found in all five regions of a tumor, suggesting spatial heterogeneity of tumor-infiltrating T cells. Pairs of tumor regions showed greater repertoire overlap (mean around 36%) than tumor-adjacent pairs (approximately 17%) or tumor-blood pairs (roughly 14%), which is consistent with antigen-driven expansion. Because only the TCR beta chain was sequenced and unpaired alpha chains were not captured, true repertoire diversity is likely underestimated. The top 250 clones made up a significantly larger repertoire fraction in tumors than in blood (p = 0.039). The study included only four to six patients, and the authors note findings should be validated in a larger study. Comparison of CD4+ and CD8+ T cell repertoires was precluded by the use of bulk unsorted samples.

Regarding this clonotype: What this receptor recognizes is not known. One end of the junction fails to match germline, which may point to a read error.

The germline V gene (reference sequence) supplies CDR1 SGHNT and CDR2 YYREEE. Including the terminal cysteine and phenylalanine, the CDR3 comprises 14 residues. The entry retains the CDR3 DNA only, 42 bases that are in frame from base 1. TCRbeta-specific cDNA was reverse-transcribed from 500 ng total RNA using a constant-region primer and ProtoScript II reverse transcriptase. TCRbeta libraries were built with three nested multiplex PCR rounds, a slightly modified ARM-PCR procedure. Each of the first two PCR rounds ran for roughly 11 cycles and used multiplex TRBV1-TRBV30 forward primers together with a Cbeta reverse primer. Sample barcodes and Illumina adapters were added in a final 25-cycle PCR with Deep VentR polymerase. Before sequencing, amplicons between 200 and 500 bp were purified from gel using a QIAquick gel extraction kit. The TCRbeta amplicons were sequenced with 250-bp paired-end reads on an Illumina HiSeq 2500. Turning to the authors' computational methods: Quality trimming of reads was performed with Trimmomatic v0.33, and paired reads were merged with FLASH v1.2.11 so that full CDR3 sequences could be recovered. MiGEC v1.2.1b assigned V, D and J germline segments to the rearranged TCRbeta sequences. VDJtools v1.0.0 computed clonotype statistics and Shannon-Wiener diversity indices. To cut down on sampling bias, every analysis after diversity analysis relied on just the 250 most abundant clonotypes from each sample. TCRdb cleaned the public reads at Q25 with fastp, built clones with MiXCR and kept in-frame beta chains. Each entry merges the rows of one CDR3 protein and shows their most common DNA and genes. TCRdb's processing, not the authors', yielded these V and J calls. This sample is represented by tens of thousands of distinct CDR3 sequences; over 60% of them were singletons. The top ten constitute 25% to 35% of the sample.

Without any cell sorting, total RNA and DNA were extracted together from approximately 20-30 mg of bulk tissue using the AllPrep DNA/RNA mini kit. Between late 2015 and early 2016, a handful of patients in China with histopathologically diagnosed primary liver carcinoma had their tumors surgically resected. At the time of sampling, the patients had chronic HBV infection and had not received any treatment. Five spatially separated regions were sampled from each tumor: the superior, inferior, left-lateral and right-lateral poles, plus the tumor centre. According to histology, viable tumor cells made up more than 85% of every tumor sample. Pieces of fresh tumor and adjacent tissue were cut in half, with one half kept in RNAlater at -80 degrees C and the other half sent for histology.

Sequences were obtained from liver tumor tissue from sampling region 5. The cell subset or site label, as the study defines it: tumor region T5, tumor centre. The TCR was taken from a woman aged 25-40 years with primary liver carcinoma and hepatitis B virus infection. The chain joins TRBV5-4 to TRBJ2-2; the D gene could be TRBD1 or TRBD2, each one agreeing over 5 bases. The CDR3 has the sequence CASSPVHTHRDLYF. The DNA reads TGTGCCAGCAGCCCCGTCCACACTCATAGGGACCTGTATTTT.